These 32 T cell receptor beta chains were sequenced from one sample in a study of OX40 agonist ivuxolimab in advanced cancers. Measured with immunoSEQ multiplex PCR; TCRdb has only the in-frame clones, and not every one. The sample consists of about 70,000 clones, about nine tenths of them appearing once. The material sequenced was CD4+ or CD8+ T cells sorted from blood, taken in a trial of the OX40 agonist ivuxolimab. Receptor source: an adult with an advanced solid tumor such as melanoma, head and neck, liver or kidney cancer.

The chain couples TRBV5-4 to TRBJ2-3; D perhaps matches TRBD1 (6 bases). CDR1 is SGHNT, CDR2 YYREEE, per germline (reference sequence). The CDR3 spans 13 residues. V was shortened by 4 bases and J by 7 bases, with 13 bases between the two germline ends. The CDR3 DNA reads as TGTGCCAGCAGCGGGGGCCCCGTACATACGCAGTATTTT. Its protein product is CASSGGPVHTQYF.

The chain has TRBV27 and TRBJ1-2; TRBD1 matches 12 bases. Germline-derived CDR1 and CDR2 are MNHEY and SMNVEV (reference sequence). This CDR3 comprises 15 residues. V dropped 5 bases and J dropped 8; count of bases not matched to a gene: 9. This CDR3 reads CASSAGTGGAGGYTF. The CDR3, as DNA: TGTGCCAGCAGTGCCGGGACAGGGGGCGCGGGGGGCTACACCTTC.

The rearrangement joins TRBV2 to TRBJ1-1; D unresolved. CDR3 length equals 13 residues. V lost 7 bases, J lost 0 bases, and 9 bases lay in between. Germline CDR1 and CDR2: SNHLY and FYNNEI. CDR3 sequence reads: CASNRLMNTEAFF. CDR3 nucleotides: TGTGCCAGCAACAGACTCATGAACACTGAAGCTTTCTTT.

This clone was found a few times. This sample also contains other DNA sequences that code for the same CDR3. This chain connects TRBV6-5 to TRBJ1-5; 7 bases are a match to TRBD1. CDR1 and CDR2 (germline): MNHEY, SVGAGI. With V trimmed by 5 bases and J by 4 bases, 2 bases remained unmatched. This CDR3 comprises 13 residues. This chain's CDR3 is CASSPDRNQPQHF. CDR3 coding DNA: TGTGCCAGCAGTCCGGACAGGAATCAGCCCCAGCATTTT.

This chain connects TRBV6-1 to TRBJ1-2; possible D gene TRBD1, 5 bases. CDR3 length: 13 amino acids. CDR1 and CDR2 (germline): MNHNS, SASEGT. Trimming cost V 1 base and J 8 bases, with 11 bases left between them. The CDR3 sequence is CASSEEGLWGYTF. CDR3 sequence (DNA): TGTGCCAGCAGTGAAGAGGGGCTCTGGGGCTACACCTTC.

The CDR3 DNA reads as TGTGCCAGCAGTCCAAGAGGTCTAGCGGGGGGGCGGGAGACCCAGTACTTC. As protein: CASSPRGLAGGRETQYF. V usage is TRBV28 and J usage is TRBJ2-5; 12 bases are shared with TRBD2. Germline trimming cut 5 bases from V and 5 bases from J; bases unmatched to any gene: 12. Looked up from germline, CDR1 is MDHEN and CDR2 is SYDVKM. This CDR3 spans 17 amino acids. The variable domain in full, completed from reference TRBV28 and TRBJ2-5, reads DVKVTQSSRYLVKRTGEKVFLECVQDMDHENMFWYRQDPGLGLRLIYFSYDVKMKEKGDIPEGYSVSREKKERFSLILESASTNQTSMYLCASSPRGLAGGRETQYFGPGTRLLVL.

The gene calls are TRBV9 and TRBJ2-1; D gene ambiguous. Deletions cut 4 bases from V and 1 base from J, with 9 bases between. Germline CDR1 and CDR2: SGDLS and YYNGEE. This CDR3 is 14 amino acids long. The CDR3 nucleotides are TGTGCCAGCAGCTTAATGGGGTCCTACAATGAGCAGTTCTTC. Translation: CASSLMGSYNEQFF.

This chain joins TRBV6-1 and TRBJ1-1; D is undetermined. Trimming took off 4 bases at V and 0 bases at J, with 9 bases between the two ends. CDR3 length equals 14 residues. Germline V CDR1 and CDR2: MNHNS, SASEGT. CDR3 DNA: TGTGCCAGCAGTGTCTTAGGCATGAACACTGAAGCTTTCTTT. Translated: CASSVLGMNTEAFF.

The rearrangement joins TRBV6-1 to TRBJ2-1; 9 nucleotides match TRBD1. Germline V gives CDR1 MNHNS, CDR2 SASEGT. V lost 6 bases to trimming and J lost 4 bases; unmatched junction nucleotides: 7. The CDR3 consists of 15 residues. The CDR3 loop reads CASSPDRGTYNEQFF. Written as DNA, the CDR3 is TGTGCCAGCAGCCCCGACAGGGGGACATACAATGAGCAGTTCTTC.

The V and J genes are TRBV6-5 and TRBJ2-5, with 7 bases that match TRBD1. Germline CDR1 reads MNHEY; CDR2 reads SVGAGI. J gave up 0 bases and V 5 bases, and 3 bases lay outside the gene matches. This CDR3 spans 14 amino acids. The CDR3 is CASSPDRDQETQYF. The CDR3 bases are TGTGCCAGCAGTCCCGACAGGGACCAAGAGACCCAGTACTTC.

The V gene is TRBV10-3, the J gene TRBJ2-5; D call uncertain. Trimming cost V 10 bases and J 5 bases, with 20 bases left between them. In germline, CDR1 is ENHRY, CDR2 SYGVKD. The CDR3 is made up of 14 amino acids. The CDR3 is CATRVTPSGETQYF. As DNA, the CDR3 is TGTGCCACCCGGGTAACGCCGAGTGGGGAGACCCAGTACTTC.

The genes are TRBV7-2 and TRBJ2-1, with D possibly called TRBD1 or TRBD2 (5 bases each). In germline, CDR1 is SGHTA, CDR2 FQGNSA. The V and J ends lost 2 bases and 7 bases respectively, with 6 bases between them. The CDR3 covers 12 residues. The chain's CDR3 is CASSLWGNEQFF. The CDR3 DNA sequence: TGTGCCAGCAGCTTATGGGGGAATGAGCAGTTCTTC.

The chain employs TRBV9 and TRBJ2-7, with D hard to call. CDR3 length: 12 amino acids. The germline V and J ends were trimmed by 4 bases and 7 bases, with 12 bases remaining between them. Germline V CDR1 and CDR2: SGDLS, YYNGEE. The CDR3 coding sequence is TGTGCCAGCAGCCCCCCATTTAGAGAGCAGTACTTC. This translates into CASSPPFREQYF.

The chain joins TRBV11-2 to TRBJ1-1; D possibly corresponds to TRBD1 (5 bases). In germline, CDR1 is SGHAT, CDR2 FQNNGV. Trimming took off 4 bases at V and 4 bases at J, with 16 bases between the two ends. The CDR3 runs to 15 residues. The CDR3 is CASSSSRVGVTEAFF. The CDR3 DNA reads TGTGCCAGCAGCTCAAGCCGTGTGGGGGTCACTGAAGCTTTCTTT.

The chain couples TRBV7-2 to TRBJ2-7; the D gene is possibly TRBD2 (6 bases). With 5 bases removed from V and 6 bases from J, the gap between germline ends came to 20 bases. The CDR3 spans 15 residues. The germline CDR1 and CDR2 sequences are SGHTA and FQGNSA. CDR3 residues: CASSTQTRAAGEQYF. The CDR3 coding sequence is TGTGCCAGCAGCACCCAGACTAGAGCTGCCGGCGAGCAGTACTTC.

The CDR3 nucleotides read TGTGCCAGTACGGGGACTAGCGGGGGGGTTGAGCAGTTCTTC. Its protein is CASTGTSGGVEQFF. The chain carries TRBV19 and TRBJ2-1, with 16 bases matching TRBD2. V was pared by 7 bases and J by 9 bases, with 3 bases of the junction left unmatched. The CDR3 runs 14 residues. CDR1 is LNHDA, CDR2 SQIVND, per germline (reference sequence).

The rearrangement joins TRBV7-2 to TRBJ1-5; D remains unclear. V was shortened by 0 bases and J by 6 bases, with 9 bases between the two germline ends. CDR1 and CDR2 from the germline V gene are SGHTA and FQGNSA. The CDR3 runs to 14 residues. In nucleotides, the CDR3 is TGTGCCAGCAGCTTAGCGGCCCCACGTCAGCCCCAGCATTTT. Protein: CASSLAAPRQPQHF. The whole variable domain, filled in from reference TRBV7-2 and TRBJ1-5, reads GAGVSQSPSNKVTEKGKDVELRCDPISGHTALYWYRQSLGQGLEFLIYFQGNSAPDKSGLPSDRFSAERTGGSVSTLTIQRTQQEDSAVYLCASSLAAPRQPQHFGDGTRLSIL.

This clone was observed once. V usage is TRBV2 and J usage is TRBJ1-3; D is unclear. Germline-derived CDR1 and CDR2 are SNHLY and FYNNEI. V was clipped by 6 bases and J by 0 bases, with 3 bases between them. The CDR3 extends over 12 amino acids. The CDR3 nucleotides are TGTGCCAGCAGGAGCTCTGGAAACACCATATATTTT. The encoded protein is CASRSSGNTIYF.

The chain combines TRBV7-2 with TRBJ2-2, with D possibly matching TRBD2 (7 bases). The CDR3 is 16 residues long. The V end was cut by 5 bases, the J end by 9 bases, with 22 bases between. Germline loops: CDR1 SGHTA, CDR2 FQGNSA. The CDR3 sequence is CASSVPGGRLLRELFF. The CDR3 nucleotides read TGTGCCAGCAGCGTCCCCGGGGGGCGGTTGTTGAGGGAGCTGTTTTTT.

The chain carries TRBV7-2 and TRBJ1-2; D unresolved. CDR1 and CDR2 (germline): SGHTA, FQGNSA. This CDR3 spans 16 amino acids. V shed 5 bases and J shed 0 bases, with 16 bases lying between them. CDR3 bases: TGTGCCAGCAGCCCAGCCAAAGCAGCGACTAACTATGGCTACACCTTC. Translating it yields CASSPAKAATNYGYTF.

V and J are TRBV10-1 and TRBJ2-1; a possible D gene is TRBD2 (5 bases). This CDR3 contains 17 residues. Germline V gives CDR1 WNHNN, CDR2 SYGVQD (reference sequence). The germline V and J ends were trimmed by 1 base and 2 bases, with 15 bases remaining between them. The DNA of the CDR3 is TGCGCCAGCAGTGAGTGGCGTTTCGGGGAGACCTACAATGAGCAGTTCTTC. Protein: CASSEWRFGETYNEQFF.

With respect to this clone: One end of the junction is discordant with germline, which a read error may explain. The CDR3 DNA is TGTGCTAGCAGTCGGGGGTCCACCACAGATACGCAGTATTTT. It specifies CASSRGSTTDTQYF. V gene TRBV7-7 combines with J gene TRBJ2-3, with D possibly TRBD2 on 6 matching bases. Germline values: CDR1 SSHAT, CDR2 FNYEAQ (reference sequence). This CDR3 spans 14 amino acids.

The chain links TRBV11-2 to TRBJ2-5; D not certain. With the DNA end fitting TRBJ2-7 better, the J assignment may be wrong. CDR1 and CDR2 (germline): SGHAT, FQNNGV. The CDR3 consists of 16 residues. The DNA for the CDR3 is TGTGCCAGCAGCCCAATTTCACGTAGGTCCGAGTACGAGCAGTACTTC. Its translation is CASSPISRRSEYEQYF.

The V gene is TRBV5-1, the J gene TRBJ2-1, with 12 bases aligning to TRBD2. Germline V gene lookup returns CDR1 SGHRS and CDR2 YFSETQ. The CDR3 loop spans 17 amino acids. After removal of 5 bases from V and 6 bases from J, the junction contained 12 bases not matched to a gene. CDR3 sequence (DNA): TGCGCCAGCAGACCACTACTAGCGGGGGGCCCCCTCAATGAGCAGTTCTTC. Translated, it gives CASRPLLAGGPLNEQFF. Full variable domain (rest looked up from reference TRBV5-1 and TRBJ2-1): KAGVTQTPRYLIKTRGQQVTLSCSPISGHRSVSWYQQTPGQGLQFLFEYFSETQRNKGNFPGRFSGRQFSNSRSEMNVSTLELGDSALYLCASRPLLAGGPLNEQFFGPGTRLTVL.

About this clone itself: At one of its ends the junction is not consistent with the germline gene, which may arise from a read error. J is TRBJ2-7 and V is TRBV7-7, with D perhaps matching TRBD1 (6 bases). The CDR3 consists of 14 residues. Germline V gene sequence: CDR1 SSHAT, CDR2 FNYEAQ (reference sequence). CDR3 in DNA: TGTGCTAGCAGCCTAGACCCAGGGGCAAGCGAGCAGTACTTC. It is translated as CASSLDPGASEQYF.

The chain has TRBV28 and TRBJ2-5; D not resolved. V was pared by 6 bases and J by 5 bases, with 10 bases between. The CDR3 spans 12 residues. CDR1 is MDHEN, CDR2 SYDVKM, per germline. The CDR3 here is CASRGPTETQYF. CDR3 coding DNA: TGTGCCAGCAGGGGTCCAACGGAGACCCAGTACTTC. The entire variable domain, with the rest obtained from reference TRBV28 and TRBJ2-5, is as follows: DVKVTQSSRYLVKRTGEKVFLECVQDMDHENMFWYRQDPGLGLRLIYFSYDVKMKEKGDIPEGYSVSREKKERFSLILESASTNQTSMYLCASRGPTETQYFGPGTRLLVL.

This chain joins TRBV2 and TRBJ1-4; TRBD1 matches at 7 bases. The trim removed 6 bases at V and 7 bases at J, leaving 11 bases unmatched. The germline V gene encodes CDR1 SNHLY and CDR2 FYNNEI. This CDR3 contains 15 residues. Written as DNA, the CDR3 is TGTGCCAGCAGGGCAACAGGGGAAAAGACTGAAAAACTGTTTTTT. This translates into CASRATGEKTEKLFF.

The chain has TRBV2 and TRBJ1-1, with D tentatively TRBD1 (5 bases). The CDR3 totals 17 residues. Between the trimmed V and J ends, which lost 2 bases and 1 base, there was a span of 17 bases. Looked up from germline, CDR1 is SNHLY and CDR2 is FYNNEI. The CDR3 spells CASSEWARVKGNTEAFF. The CDR3 region has the DNA TGTGCCAGCAGTGAATGGGCCAGGGTGAAGGGGAACACTGAAGCTTTCTTT.

With respect to this clone: Other nucleotide sequences from this sample produce the same CDR3. The chain is built from TRBV6-5 and TRBJ1-5; TRBD1 is a possible D gene (5 bases). This CDR3 has 13 amino acids. Germline lookup yields CDR1 MNHEY and CDR2 SVGAGI. Trimming stripped 5 bases from V and 4 bases from J, with 9 bases between. CDR3 DNA: TGTGCCAGCAGTCCCGACAGAAATCAGCCCCAGCATTTT. It specifies CASSPDRNQPQHF.

This chain joins TRBV28 and TRBJ2-5; no clear D gene. This CDR3 is built from 14 residues. The V and J ends lost 7 bases and 3 bases respectively, with 15 bases between them. Per the germline V gene, CDR1 is MDHEN and CDR2 is SYDVKM. The CDR3 sequence is CASTAPRVEETQYF. CDR3 nucleotide sequence: TGTGCCAGCACCGCTCCTAGGGTGGAAGAGACCCAGTACTTC.

The rearrangement uses TRBV7-3 and TRBJ2-2; 9 bases map to TRBD1. The V gene's germline CDR1 is SGHTA and CDR2 FQGTGA. CDR3 length equals 16 residues. Trimming removed 2 bases from V and 4 bases from J; junction bases left unmatched: 5. Written as DNA, the CDR3 is TGTGCCAGCAGCTTATTGGGACAGGGAGCCACCGGGGAGCTGTTTTTT. Encoded protein: CASSLLGQGATGELFF.

The V gene is TRBV13, the J gene TRBJ2-7; D gene ambiguous. Germline CDR1 is PRHDT and CDR2 is FYEKMQ (reference sequence). There are 17 residues in the CDR3. The V and J ends lost 7 bases and 0 bases respectively, with 22 bases between them. The CDR3 coding sequence is TGTGCCAGCATTCGGCCCCGCCGAATTAGCCTCTCCTACGAGCAGTACTTC. Amino acids: CASIRPRRISLSYEQYF.